Following are 5 T cell receptor beta chains from one sample sequenced in a study of vaccination effects on CD4 cells after COVID-19. CD4+ T cell isolation took place after less than 13 days of culture. No cognate antigen is known for these TCRs. Data came from immunoSEQ multiplex PCR; TCRdb stores just in-frame clones and leaves some out. The table lists 37,000 or so clones, roughly 65% of them singletons. The material was CD4+ T cells from PBMCs cultured without peptide, obtained before COVID-19 vaccination. Source of these receptors: a human donor who received a COVID-19 vaccine.

The rearrangement links TRBV2 to TRBJ1-1; 7 bases map to TRBD1. V was pared by 7 bases and J by 5 bases, with 7 bases of the junction left unmatched. Germline V lookup: CDR1 SNHLY, CDR2 FYNNEI. The CDR3 is made up of 13 amino acids. Here the CDR3 reads CASTQGEGTEAFF. The CDR3 DNA follows: TGTGCCAGCACGCAGGGGGAGGGGACTGAAGCTTTCTTT.

This clone was detected only once. The chain has TRBV5-4 and TRBJ2-1; TRBD1 or TRBD2 may be the D gene (6 bases each). Germline V lookup: CDR1 SGHNT, CDR2 YYREEE (reference sequence). The CDR3 sequence is 14 residues long. Trimming removed 4 bases at V and 10 bases at J, with 18 bases between. The DNA of the CDR3 is TGTGCCAGCAGCCCGGGGGCTTCCGGGCAGGAGCAGTTCTTC. As protein: CASSPGASGQEQFF.

The V gene is TRBV3-1 (or the pseudogene TRBV3-2), the J gene TRBJ2-7; 7 bases are shared with TRBD1. The CDR3 covers 13 residues. Germline CDR1 is LGHDT and CDR2 is YNNKEL (reference sequence). Trimming removed 2 bases from V and 6 bases from J; junction bases left unmatched: 4. The CDR3 protein is CASSQTGASEQYF. The CDR3 DNA reads TGTGCCAGCAGCCAAACAGGGGCTTCCGAGCAGTACTTC.

The genes are TRBV7-2 and TRBJ2-7; 8 bases match TRBD1. In germline, CDR1 is SGHTA, CDR2 FQGNSA. This CDR3 is built from 13 residues. The V gene end was trimmed by 5 bases and the J gene end by 10 bases; junction bases not matched to a gene: 10. The CDR3 sequence: CASSAYSGGYQYF. CDR3 in DNA: TGTGCCAGCAGCGCCTACTCAGGGGGCTATCAGTACTTC.

The chain carries TRBV19 and TRBJ2-3, with 11 bases identical to TRBD1. Unmatched junction bases numbered 7, after V lost 6 bases and J lost 5 bases. CDR1 is LNHDA and CDR2 is SQIVND in the germline V gene (reference sequence). CDR3 size: 15 residues. The DNA for the CDR3 is TGTGCCAGTAGCTTTCTGGGACAGGGGGGAGATACGCAGTATTTT. Translation gives CASSFLGQGGDTQYF.